The TCR beta chain described here comes from a study of cytomegalovirus exposure and HLA in healthy donors. General observations from the study: A few chains tied to CMV proved CMV antigen-specific in vitro.

This CDR3 region has 14 residues. Germline V lookup: CDR1 MNHEY, CDR2 SMNVEV (reference sequence). The J segment lost 7 bases and the V segment lost 5 bases, leaving 5 bases of the junction unmatched. As to this clone: The target antigen is unknown.

The donors were part of the validation cohort, which consisted of about 120 subjects and was separate from the first cohort of 666 subjects. Assay used: immunoSEQ multiplex PCR; TCRdb lists only in-frame clones, some missing. The sample yields 140,000 to 150,000 clones, about nine tenths seen once. The chain joins TRBV27 to TRBJ1-4, with 9 bases fitting TRBD1. Input material: PBMCs. The TCR was taken from a man between 18 and 35 years old in good health and CMV-seropositive. The CDR3 protein is CASSPGQGSEKLFF. As DNA, the CDR3 is TGTGCCAGCAGTCCGGGACAGGGTAGTGAAAAACTGTTTTTT.